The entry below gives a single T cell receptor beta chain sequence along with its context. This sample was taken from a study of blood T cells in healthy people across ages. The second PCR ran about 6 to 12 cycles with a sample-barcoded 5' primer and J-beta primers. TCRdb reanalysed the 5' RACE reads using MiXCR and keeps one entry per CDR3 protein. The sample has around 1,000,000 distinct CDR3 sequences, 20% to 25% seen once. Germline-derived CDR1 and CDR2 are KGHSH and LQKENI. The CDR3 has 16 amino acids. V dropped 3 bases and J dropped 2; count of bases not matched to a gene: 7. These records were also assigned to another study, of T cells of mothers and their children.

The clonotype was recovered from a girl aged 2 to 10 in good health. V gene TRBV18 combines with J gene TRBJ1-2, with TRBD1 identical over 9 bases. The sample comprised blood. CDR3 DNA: TGTGCCAGCTCACCGGGGACAGGGAGAGTCAACTATGGCTACACCTTC. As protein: CASSPGTGRVNYGYTF. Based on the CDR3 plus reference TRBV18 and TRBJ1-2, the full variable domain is NAGVMQNPRHLVRRRGQEARLRCSPMKGHSHVYWYRQLPEEGLKFMVYLQKENIIDESGMPKERFSAEFPKEGPSILRIQQVVRGDSAAYFCASSPGTGRVNYGYTFGSGTRLTVV.